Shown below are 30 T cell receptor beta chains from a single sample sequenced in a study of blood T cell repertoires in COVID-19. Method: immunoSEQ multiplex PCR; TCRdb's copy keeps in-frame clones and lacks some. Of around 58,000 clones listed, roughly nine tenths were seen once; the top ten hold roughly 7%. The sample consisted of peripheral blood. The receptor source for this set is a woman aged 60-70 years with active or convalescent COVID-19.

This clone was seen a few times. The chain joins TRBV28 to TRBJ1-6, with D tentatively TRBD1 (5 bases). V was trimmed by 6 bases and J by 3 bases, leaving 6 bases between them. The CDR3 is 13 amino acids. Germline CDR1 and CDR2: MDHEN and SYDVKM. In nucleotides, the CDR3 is TGTGCCAGCAGAGACAGCTATAATTCACCCCTCCACTTT. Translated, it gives CASRDSYNSPLHF.

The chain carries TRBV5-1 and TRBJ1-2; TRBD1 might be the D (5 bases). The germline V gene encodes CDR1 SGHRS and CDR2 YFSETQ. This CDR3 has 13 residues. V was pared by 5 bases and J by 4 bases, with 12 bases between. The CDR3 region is CASSWGEVYGYTF. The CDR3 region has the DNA TGCGCCAGCAGTTGGGGGGAGGTCTATGGCTACACCTTC.

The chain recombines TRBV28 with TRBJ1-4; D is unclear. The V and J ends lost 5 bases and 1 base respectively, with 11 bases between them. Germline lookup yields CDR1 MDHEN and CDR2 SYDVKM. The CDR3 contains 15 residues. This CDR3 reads CASSLHRQTNEKLFF. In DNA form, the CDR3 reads TGTGCCAGCAGTCTCCACAGACAAACTAATGAAAAACTGTTTTTT.

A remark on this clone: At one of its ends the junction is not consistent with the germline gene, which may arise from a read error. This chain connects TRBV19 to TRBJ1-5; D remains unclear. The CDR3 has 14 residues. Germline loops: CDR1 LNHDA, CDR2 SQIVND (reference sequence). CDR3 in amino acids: CASSIPPSNQSQHF. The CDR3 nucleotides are TGTGCCAGTAGTATACCACCTAGCAATCAGTCCCAGCATTTT.

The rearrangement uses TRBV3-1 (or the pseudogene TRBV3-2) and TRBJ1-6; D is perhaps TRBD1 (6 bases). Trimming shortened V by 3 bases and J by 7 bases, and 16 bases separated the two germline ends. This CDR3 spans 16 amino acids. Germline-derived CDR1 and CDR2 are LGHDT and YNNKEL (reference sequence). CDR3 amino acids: CASSHLPGQQNSPLHF. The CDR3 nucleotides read TGTGCCAGCAGCCACCTTCCCGGACAGCAGAATTCACCCCTCCACTTT.

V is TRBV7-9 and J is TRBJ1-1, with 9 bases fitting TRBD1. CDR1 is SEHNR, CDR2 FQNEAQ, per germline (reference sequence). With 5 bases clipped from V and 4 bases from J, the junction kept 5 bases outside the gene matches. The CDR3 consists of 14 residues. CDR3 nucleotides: TGTGCCAGCAGCCCCGACAGGGGGGGCACTGAAGCTTTCTTT. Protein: CASSPDRGGTEAFF.

The CDR3 region is CASSTRYGYTF. In DNA form, the CDR3 reads TGTGCCAGCAGCACACGCTATGGCTACACCTTC. V is TRBV6-5 and J is TRBJ1-2; no reliable D call. V was trimmed by 6 bases and J by 4 bases, leaving 6 bases between them. This CDR3 region has 11 residues. The germline CDR1 and CDR2 sequences are MNHEY and SVGAGI.

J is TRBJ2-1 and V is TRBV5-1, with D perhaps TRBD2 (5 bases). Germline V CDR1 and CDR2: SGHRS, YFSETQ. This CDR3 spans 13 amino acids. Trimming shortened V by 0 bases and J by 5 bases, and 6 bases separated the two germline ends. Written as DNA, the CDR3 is TGCGCCAGCAGCTTGGAGCGGAACAATGAGCAGTTCTTC. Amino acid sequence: CASSLERNNEQFF.

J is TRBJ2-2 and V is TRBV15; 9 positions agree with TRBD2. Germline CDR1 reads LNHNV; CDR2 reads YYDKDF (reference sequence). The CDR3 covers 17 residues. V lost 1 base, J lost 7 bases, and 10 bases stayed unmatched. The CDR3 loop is CATSRGGSGRTFGELFF. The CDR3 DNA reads TGTGCCACCAGCAGAGGTGGGAGCGGGAGGACCTTCGGGGAGCTGTTTTTT.

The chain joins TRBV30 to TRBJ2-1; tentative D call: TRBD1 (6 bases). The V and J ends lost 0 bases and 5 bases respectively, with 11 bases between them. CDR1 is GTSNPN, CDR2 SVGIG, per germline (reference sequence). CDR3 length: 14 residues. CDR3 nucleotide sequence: TGTGCCTGGAGTGTTGGGGGCGCAAACAATGAGCAGTTCTTC. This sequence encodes CAWSVGGANNEQFF.

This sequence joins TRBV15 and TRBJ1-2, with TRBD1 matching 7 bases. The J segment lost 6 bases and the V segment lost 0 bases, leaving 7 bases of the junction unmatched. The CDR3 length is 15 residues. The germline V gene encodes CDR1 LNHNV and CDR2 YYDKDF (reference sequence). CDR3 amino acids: CATSRDVGTGDGYTF. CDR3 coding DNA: TGTGCCACCAGCAGAGACGTAGGTACAGGGGATGGCTACACCTTC.

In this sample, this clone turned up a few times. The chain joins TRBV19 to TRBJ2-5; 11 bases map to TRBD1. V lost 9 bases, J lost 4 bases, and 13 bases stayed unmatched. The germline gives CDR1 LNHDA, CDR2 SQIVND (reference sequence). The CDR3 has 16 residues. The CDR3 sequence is CASTARRTGGRETQYF. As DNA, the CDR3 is TGTGCCAGCACAGCACGGCGGACAGGGGGCAGAGAGACCCAGTACTTC. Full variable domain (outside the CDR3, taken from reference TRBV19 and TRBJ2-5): DGGITQSPKYLFRKEGQNVTLSCEQNLNHDAMYWYRQDPGQGLRLIYYSQIVNDFQKGDIAEGYSVSREKKESFPLTVTSAQKNPTAFYLCASTARRTGGRETQYFGPGTRLLVL.

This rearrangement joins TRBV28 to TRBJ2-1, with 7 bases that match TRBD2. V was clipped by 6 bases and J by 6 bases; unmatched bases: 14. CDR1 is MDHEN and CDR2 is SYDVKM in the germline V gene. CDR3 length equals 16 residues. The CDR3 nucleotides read TGTGCCAGCAGGTTACGCCGGGGGAGGGTGGGCAATGAGCAGTTCTTC. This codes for CASRLRRGRVGNEQFF.

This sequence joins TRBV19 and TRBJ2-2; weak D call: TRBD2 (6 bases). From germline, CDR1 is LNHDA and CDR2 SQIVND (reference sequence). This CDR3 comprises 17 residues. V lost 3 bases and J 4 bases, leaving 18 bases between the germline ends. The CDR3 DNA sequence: TGTGCCAGTAGTATCTCTACGGGGGAGGTGGGCACCGGGGAGCTGTTTTTT. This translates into CASSISTGEVGTGELFF. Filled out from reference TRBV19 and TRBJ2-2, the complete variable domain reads DGGITQSPKYLFRKEGQNVTLSCEQNLNHDAMYWYRQDPGQGLRLIYYSQIVNDFQKGDIAEGYSVSREKKESFPLTVTSAQKNPTAFYLCASSISTGEVGTGELFFGEGSRLTVL.

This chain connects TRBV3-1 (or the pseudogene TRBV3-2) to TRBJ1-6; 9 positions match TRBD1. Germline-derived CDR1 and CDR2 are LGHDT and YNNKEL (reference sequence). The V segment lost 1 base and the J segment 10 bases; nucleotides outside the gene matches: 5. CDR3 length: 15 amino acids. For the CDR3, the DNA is TGTGCCAGCAGCCAAGGGATGACAGGGGGATCACCCCTCCACTTT. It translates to CASSQGMTGGSPLHF.

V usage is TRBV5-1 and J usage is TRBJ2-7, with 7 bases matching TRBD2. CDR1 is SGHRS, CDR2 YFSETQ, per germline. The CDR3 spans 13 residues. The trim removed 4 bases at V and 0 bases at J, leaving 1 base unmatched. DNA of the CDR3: TGCGCCAGCAGCCTAGCGGCCTCCTACGAGCAGTACTTC. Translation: CASSLAASYEQYF.

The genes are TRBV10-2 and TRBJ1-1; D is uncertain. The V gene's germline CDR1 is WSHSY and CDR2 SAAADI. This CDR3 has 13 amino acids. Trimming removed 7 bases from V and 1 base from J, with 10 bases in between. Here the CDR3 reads CASTRLGNTEAFF. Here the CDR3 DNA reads TGCGCCAGCACCCGTCTCGGGAACACTGAAGCTTTCTTT.

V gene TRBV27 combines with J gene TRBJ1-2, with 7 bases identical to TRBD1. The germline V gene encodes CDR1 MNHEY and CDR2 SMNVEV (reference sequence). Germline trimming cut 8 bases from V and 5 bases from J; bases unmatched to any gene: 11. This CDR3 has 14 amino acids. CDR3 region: CASAGRDSFYGYTF. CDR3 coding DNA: TGTGCCAGCGCTGGCCGGGACAGCTTTTATGGCTACACCTTC.

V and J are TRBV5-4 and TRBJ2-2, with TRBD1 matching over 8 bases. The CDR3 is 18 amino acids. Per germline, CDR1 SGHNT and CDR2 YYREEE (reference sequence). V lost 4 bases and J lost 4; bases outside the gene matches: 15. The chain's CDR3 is CASSPVWGAGGITGELFF. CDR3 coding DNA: TGTGCCAGCAGCCCCGTTTGGGGAGCAGGGGGCATCACCGGGGAGCTGTTTTTT.

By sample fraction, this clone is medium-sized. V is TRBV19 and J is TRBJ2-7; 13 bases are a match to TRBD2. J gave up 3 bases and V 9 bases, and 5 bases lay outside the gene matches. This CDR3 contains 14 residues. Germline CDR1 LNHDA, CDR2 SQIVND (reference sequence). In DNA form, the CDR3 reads TGTGCCAGCGGACTAGCGGGAGACCTCTACGAGCAGTACTTC. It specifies CASGLAGDLYEQYF.

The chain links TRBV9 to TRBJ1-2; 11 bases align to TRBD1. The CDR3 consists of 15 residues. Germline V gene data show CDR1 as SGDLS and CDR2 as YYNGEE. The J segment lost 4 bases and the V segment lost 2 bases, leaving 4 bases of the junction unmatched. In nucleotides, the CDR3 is TGTGCCAGCAGCGTCGGGACAGGGGGGTTCTATGGCTACACCTTC. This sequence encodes CASSVGTGGFYGYTF.

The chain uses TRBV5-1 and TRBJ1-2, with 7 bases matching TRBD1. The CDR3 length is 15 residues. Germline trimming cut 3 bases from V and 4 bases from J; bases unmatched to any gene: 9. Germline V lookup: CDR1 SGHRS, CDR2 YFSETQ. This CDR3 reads CASSWGDSTSYGYTF. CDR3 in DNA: TGCGCCAGCAGCTGGGGGGACAGTACTAGCTATGGCTACACCTTC.

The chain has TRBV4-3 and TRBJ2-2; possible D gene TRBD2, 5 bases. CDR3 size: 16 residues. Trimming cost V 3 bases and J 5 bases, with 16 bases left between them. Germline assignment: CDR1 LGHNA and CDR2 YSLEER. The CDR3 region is CASSHLSSGKTGELFF. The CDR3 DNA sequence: TGCGCCAGCAGCCATCTCAGTTCGGGAAAAACCGGGGAGCTGTTTTTT.

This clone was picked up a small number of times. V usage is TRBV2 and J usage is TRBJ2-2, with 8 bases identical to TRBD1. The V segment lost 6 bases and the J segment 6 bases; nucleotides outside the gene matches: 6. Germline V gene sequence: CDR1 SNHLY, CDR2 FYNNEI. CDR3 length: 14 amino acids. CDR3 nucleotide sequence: TGTGCCAGCAGCGGATCAGGGGGCCCCGGGGAGCTGTTTTTT. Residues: CASSGSGGPGELFF.

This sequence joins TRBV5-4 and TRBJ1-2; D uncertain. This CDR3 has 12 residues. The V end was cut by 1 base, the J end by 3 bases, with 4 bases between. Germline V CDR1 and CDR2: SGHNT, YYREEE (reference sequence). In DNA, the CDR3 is TGTGCCAGCAGCTTGCGAGACTATGGCTACACCTTC. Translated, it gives CASSLRDYGYTF. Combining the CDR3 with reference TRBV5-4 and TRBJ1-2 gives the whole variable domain ETGVTQSPTHLIKTRGQQVTLRCSSQSGHNTVSWYQQALGQGPQFIFQYYREEENGRGNFPPRFSGLQFPNYSSELNVNALELDDSALYLCASSLRDYGYTFGSGTRLTVV.

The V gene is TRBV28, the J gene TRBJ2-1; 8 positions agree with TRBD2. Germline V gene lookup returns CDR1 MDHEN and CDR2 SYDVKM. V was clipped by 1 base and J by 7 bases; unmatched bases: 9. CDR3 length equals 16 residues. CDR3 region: CASSLLSTSVGNEQFF. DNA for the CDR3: TGTGCCAGCAGTTTATTGTCGACTAGCGTCGGGAATGAGCAGTTCTTC.

CDR3 nucleotide sequence: TGCAGTGCTAGTCGGGGGGCAGATCAGCCCCAGCATTTT. Translating it yields CSASRGADQPQHF. The rearrangement joins TRBV20-1 to TRBJ1-5; possible D gene TRBD1, 6 bases. With 3 bases removed from V and 5 bases from J, the gap between germline ends came to 11 bases. CDR1 is DFQATT and CDR2 is SNEGSKA in the germline V gene (reference sequence). This CDR3 has 13 residues.

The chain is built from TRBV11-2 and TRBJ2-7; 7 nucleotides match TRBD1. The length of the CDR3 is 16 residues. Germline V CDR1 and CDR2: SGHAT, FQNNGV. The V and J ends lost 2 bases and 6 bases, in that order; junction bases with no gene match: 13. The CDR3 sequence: CASSLFFQAAGGEQYF. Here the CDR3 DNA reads TGTGCCAGCAGCTTATTTTTCCAGGCCGCAGGGGGCGAGCAGTACTTC.

CDR3: CASSYFLGTGYSPLHF. The CDR3 coding sequence is TGTGCCAGCAGTTACTTCTTAGGGACAGGGTATTCACCCCTCCACTTT. This chain uses TRBV6-5 with TRBJ1-6; 9 positions match TRBD1. The J segment lost 8 bases and the V segment lost 1 base, leaving 6 bases of the junction unmatched. CDR1 MNHEY and CDR2 SVGAGI come from the germline V gene. The CDR3 extends over 16 amino acids.

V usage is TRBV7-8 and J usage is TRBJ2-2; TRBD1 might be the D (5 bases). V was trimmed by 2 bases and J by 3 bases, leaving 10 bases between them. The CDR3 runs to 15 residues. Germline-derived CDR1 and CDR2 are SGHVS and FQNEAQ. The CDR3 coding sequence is TGTGCCAGCAGCTTAAGACAGACTTACACCGGGGAGCTGTTTTTT. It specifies CASSLRQTYTGELFF.